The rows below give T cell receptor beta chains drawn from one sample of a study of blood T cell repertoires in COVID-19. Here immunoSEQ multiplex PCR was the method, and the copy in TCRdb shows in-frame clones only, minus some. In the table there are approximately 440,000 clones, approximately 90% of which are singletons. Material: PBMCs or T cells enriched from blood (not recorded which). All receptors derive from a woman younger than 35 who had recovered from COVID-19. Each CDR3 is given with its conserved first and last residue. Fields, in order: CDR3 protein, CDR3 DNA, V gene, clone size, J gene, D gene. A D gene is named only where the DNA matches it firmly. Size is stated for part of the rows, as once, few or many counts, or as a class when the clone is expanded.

CDR3: CASSPDFSTDTQYF
DNA: TGTGCCAGCAGCCCGGACTTTAGCACAGATACGCAGTATTTT
V: TRBV11-2
size: once
J: TRBJ2-3
D: NA

CDR3: CASSLKGSSYNSPLHF
DNA: TGCGCCAGCAGCTTGAAAGGGAGCTCCTATAATTCACCCCTCCACTTT
V: TRBV5-1
size: NA
J: TRBJ1-6
D: NA

CDR3: CASSPGGNLGEQYF
DNA: TGTGCCAGCAGCCCTGGGGGGAACCTGGGGGAGCAGTACTTC
V: TRBV5-6
size: NA
J: TRBJ2-7
D: NA

CDR3: CASSPWTGPYEQYF
DNA: TGTGCCAGCAGTCCATGGACAGGGCCCTACGAGCAGTACTTC
V: TRBV28
size: NA
J: TRBJ2-7
D: TRBD1

CDR3: CASSQPGQGTLHF
DNA: TGTGCCAGCAGCCAACCTGGACAGGGAACCCTCCACTTT
V: TRBV6-6
size: NA
J: TRBJ1-6
D: TRBD1

CDR3: CASSMGQGANVLTF
DNA: TGTGCCAGCAGTATGGGACAGGGGGCCAACGTCCTGACTTTC
V: TRBV2
size: NA
J: TRBJ2-6
D: TRBD1

CDR3: CASSQEGTFGGGYTF
DNA: TGCGCCAGCAGCCAAGAGGGGACATTCGGTGGAGGCTACACCTTC
V: TRBV4-1
size: NA
J: TRBJ1-2
D: NA

CDR3: CASSGRQGNSPLHF
DNA: TGTGCCAGCAGCGGAAGACAGGGGAACTCACCCCTCCACTTT
V: TRBV9
size: NA
J: TRBJ1-6
D: TRBD1

CDR3: CASSGDGLYGYTF
DNA: TGTGCCAGCAGCGGCGACGGACTTTATGGCTACACCTTC
V: TRBV5-4
size: NA
J: TRBJ1-2
D: NA

CDR3: CASSRDRSLGVRNSPLHF
DNA: TGTGCCAGCAGTCGCGACAGGTCTTTGGGTGTACGGAATTCACCCCTCCACTTT
V: TRBV5-6
size: NA
J: TRBJ1-6
D: NA

CDR3: CASSLYPGQGNGYTF
DNA: TGTGCCAGCAGTCTTTATCCGGGACAGGGTAATGGCTACACCTTC
V: TRBV28
size: NA
J: TRBJ1-2
D: TRBD1

CDR3: CSVETGGYGYTF
DNA: TGCAGCGTGGAGACAGGGGGATATGGCTACACCTTC
V: TRBV29-1
size: NA
J: TRBJ1-2
D: TRBD1

CDR3: CASSQDTSGQPQHF
DNA: TGTGCCAGCAGCCAAGATACGAGTGGTCAGCCCCAGCATTTT
V: TRBV3-1/TRBV3-2
size: once
J: TRBJ1-5
D: NA

CDR3: CASSLGTGEGYTF
DNA: TGTGCCAGCAGCCTTGGGACAGGGGAGGGCTACACCTTC
V: TRBV7-2
size: few
J: TRBJ1-2
D: TRBD1

CDR3: CASSLKQGNTEAFF
DNA: TGCGCCAGCAGCTTGAAACAGGGGAACACTGAAGCTTTCTTT
V: TRBV5-1
size: NA
J: TRBJ1-1
D: NA

CDR3: CASTGLAGFYEQYF
DNA: TGTGCCAGCACCGGACTAGCGGGGTTCTACGAGCAGTACTTC
V: TRBV2
size: NA
J: TRBJ2-7
D: TRBD2

CDR3: CASSDGPQETQYF
DNA: TGTGCCAGCAGTGACGGGCCACAAGAGACCCAGTACTTC
V: TRBV6-4
size: NA
J: TRBJ2-5
D: NA

CDR3: CASRKGRDNTEAFF
DNA: TGTGCCAGTAGGAAAGGGAGGGATAACACTGAAGCTTTCTTT
V: TRBV19
size: few
J: TRBJ1-1
D: NA

CDR3: CASSQEGTGRTNYGYTF
DNA: TGCGCCAGCAGCCAAGAAGGGACAGGGAGGACTAACTATGGCTACACCTTC
V: TRBV4-1
size: NA
J: TRBJ1-2
D: TRBD1

CDR3: CASSFTSGGASGEQYF
DNA: TGTGCCAGCAGCTTCACTAGCGGGGGGGCCTCGGGCGAGCAGTACTTC
V: TRBV13
size: NA
J: TRBJ2-7
D: TRBD2

CDR3: CTSSPASGGAADTQYF
DNA: TGCACCAGCAGCCCGGCTAGCGGGGGGGCCGCAGATACGCAGTATTTT
V: TRBV1
size: NA
J: TRBJ2-3
D: NA

CDR3: CASSPLSTGNTGELFF
DNA: TGTGCCAGCAGCCCCCTTTCGACAGGGAACACCGGGGAGCTGTTTTTT
V: TRBV9
size: few
J: TRBJ2-2
D: NA

CDR3: CASSRLSSYNEQFF
DNA: TGCGCCAGCAGCCGCCTTAGCTCCTACAATGAGCAGTTCTTC
V: TRBV5-1
size: NA
J: TRBJ2-1
D: NA

CDR3: CASSKVAAAGPGEQYF
DNA: TGTGCCAGTAGTAAGGTGGCCGCAGCGGGGCCGGGCGAGCAGTACTTC
V: TRBV19
size: NA
J: TRBJ2-7
D: TRBD2

CDR3: CASSPSRGGANEQFF
DNA: TGTGCCAGCAGTCCTAGTAGGGGGGGGGCTAATGAGCAGTTCTTC
V: TRBV28
size: NA
J: TRBJ2-1
D: NA

CDR3: CASSSSQGASYNEQFF
DNA: TGCGCCAGCAGTTCCTCACAGGGGGCCTCCTACAATGAGCAGTTCTTC
V: TRBV10-1
size: NA
J: TRBJ2-1
D: TRBD1

CDR3: CASSSQDRSTAYEQYF
DNA: TGTGCCAGCAGTTCCCAGGACAGGTCGACGGCCTACGAGCAGTACTTC
V: TRBV28
size: many
J: TRBJ2-7
D: TRBD1

CDR3: CASSEWGSHSNQPQHF
DNA: TGTGCCAGCAGTGAATGGGGCAGCCATAGCAATCAGCCCCAGCATTTT
V: TRBV2
size: NA
J: TRBJ1-5
D: NA

CDR3: CASSPPGHLPRNSNQPQHF
DNA: TGTGCCAGCAGTCCTCCGGGACACTTACCCCGAAATAGCAATCAGCCCCAGCATTTT
V: TRBV28
size: NA
J: TRBJ1-5
D: NA

CDR3: CATSRYSARTGDEQYF
DNA: TGTGCCACCAGCAGATATTCCGCTCGGACAGGCGACGAGCAGTACTTC
V: TRBV15
size: NA
J: TRBJ2-7
D: TRBD1

CDR3: CASSPRGGEGKTEAFF
DNA: TGTGCCAGCAGCCCCCGGGGGGGGGAAGGGAAGACTGAAGCTTTCTTT
V: TRBV7-9
size: NA
J: TRBJ1-1
D: NA

CDR3: CASSLLSGGETQYF
DNA: TGCGCCAGCAGCTTACTTAGCGGGGGGGAGACCCAGTACTTC
V: TRBV5-1
size: NA
J: TRBJ2-5
D: TRBD2

CDR3: CASSGAWDSYGYTF
DNA: TGTGCCAGCAGTGGGGCCTGGGACTCGTATGGCTACACCTTC
V: TRBV25-1
size: NA
J: TRBJ1-2
D: NA

CDR3: CASNPPGLNTEAFF
DNA: TGTGCCAGCAACCCCCCAGGGTTAAACACTGAAGCTTTCTTT
V: TRBV2
size: few
J: TRBJ1-1
D: NA

CDR3: CALVPGRVGETQYF
DNA: TGTGCCCTCGTTCCGGGCAGGGTAGGAGAGACCCAGTACTTC
V: TRBV30
size: NA
J: TRBJ2-5
D: NA

CDR3: CAVTAGTPSPGEQFF
DNA: TGTGCCGTTACTGCCGGGACTCCCAGCCCAGGTGAGCAGTTCTTC
V: TRBV19
size: NA
J: TRBJ2-1
D: NA

CDR3: CASSQNGRTGGTDTQYF
DNA: TGTGCCAGCAGCCAAAACGGTCGGACAGGGGGCACAGATACGCAGTATTTT
V: TRBV3-1/TRBV3-2
size: once
J: TRBJ2-3
D: TRBD1

CDR3: CASSLGLADYNEQFF
DNA: TGCGCCAGCAGCTTGGGCCTAGCGGACTACAATGAGCAGTTCTTC
V: TRBV5-1
size: NA
J: TRBJ2-1
D: TRBD2

CDR3: CASSLDSNSNQPQHF
DNA: TGCGCCAGCAGCCTCGACAGCAATAGCAATCAGCCCCAGCATTTT
V: TRBV5-1
size: NA
J: TRBJ1-5
D: NA

CDR3: CASRPVGEGLDSMGETQYF
DNA: TGTGCAAGTCGCCCCGTGGGGGAGGGCTTAGACTCCATGGGGGAGACCCAGTACTTC
V: TRBV12-2
size: NA
J: TRBJ2-5
D: NA

CDR3: CAISEMSGQGEAFF
DNA: TGTGCCATCAGTGAGATGTCGGGACAGGGCGAAGCTTTCTTT
V: TRBV10-3
size: NA
J: TRBJ1-1
D: TRBD1

CDR3: CASSSYRGGPEKLFF
DNA: TGTGCCAGCAGCTCCTACAGGGGTGGCCCAGAAAAACTGTTTTTT
V: TRBV7-9
size: NA
J: TRBJ1-4
D: TRBD1

CDR3: CSAYDRGGAFF
DNA: TGCAGTGCTTACGACAGGGGGGGAGCTTTCTTT
V: TRBV20-1
size: NA
J: TRBJ1-1
D: TRBD1

CDR3: CASSRMTTSGGEWNRYGYTF
DNA: TGCGCCAGCAGCCGCATGACCACTTCAGGGGGCGAATGGAATCGCTATGGCTACACCTTC
V: TRBV4-1
size: NA
J: TRBJ1-2
D: TRBD1

CDR3: CASSQGMGSPLHF
DNA: TGTGCCAGCTCACAGGGGATGGGATCACCCCTCCACTTT
V: TRBV6-5
size: NA
J: TRBJ1-6
D: TRBD1

CDR3: CASSHTGGGMNTEAFF
DNA: TGCGCCAGCAGCCATACAGGGGGAGGCATGAACACTGAAGCTTTCTTT
V: TRBV5-1
size: few
J: TRBJ1-1
D: TRBD1

CDR3: CSASPPEQYF
DNA: TGCAGTGCCTCCCCCCCCGAGCAGTACTTC
V: TRBV20-1
size: NA
J: TRBJ2-7
D: NA

CDR3: CASSPEGGEYRKTQYF
DNA: TGTGCCAGCTCACCAGAAGGGGGAGAATATAGAAAGACCCAGTACTTC
V: TRBV18
size: NA
J: TRBJ2-5
D: NA

CDR3: CASSQDPSQETQYF
DNA: TGCGCCAGCAGCCAAGATCCCTCTCAAGAGACCCAGTACTTC
V: TRBV4-1
size: NA
J: TRBJ2-5
D: NA

CDR3: CSGKAEQGTEAFF
DNA: TGCAGCGGAAAAGCGGAACAGGGGACTGAAGCTTTCTTT
V: TRBV29-1
size: NA
J: TRBJ1-1
D: TRBD1

CDR3: CASSYSGQGLEKLFF
DNA: TGTGCCAGCAGTTACTCGGGACAGGGCTTAGAAAAACTGTTTTTT
V: TRBV6-5
size: NA
J: TRBJ1-4
D: TRBD1

CDR3: CASSVFSGGARETQYF
DNA: TGTGCCAGCAGCGTATTTAGCGGGGGGGCGCGAGAGACCCAGTACTTC
V: TRBV9
size: NA
J: TRBJ2-5
D: TRBD2

CDR3: CASSARADSLGPQHF
DNA: TGTGCCAGCAGCGCCCGGGCCGACAGTTTGGGGCCCCAGCATTTT
V: TRBV9
size: NA
J: TRBJ1-5
D: NA

CDR3: CASSSGQGKLANYGYTF
DNA: TGTGCCAGCAGCTCGGGACAGGGAAAGTTGGCTAACTATGGCTACACCTTC
V: TRBV5-4
size: NA
J: TRBJ1-2
D: TRBD1

CDR3: CASSSSTTGLMSNSPLHF
DNA: TGTGCCAGCAGCTCTTCCACGACAGGCCTGATGTCCAATTCACCCCTCCACTTT
V: TRBV7-8
size: NA
J: TRBJ1-6
D: NA

CDR3: CASSQQGYEQYF
DNA: TGTGCCAGCAGCCAGCAGGGTTACGAGCAGTACTTC
V: TRBV11-2
size: NA
J: TRBJ2-7
D: NA

CDR3: CASSPRTGNGYTF
DNA: TGTGCCAGCAGTCCCCGGACAGGGAATGGCTACACCTTC
V: TRBV12-3/TRBV12-4
size: NA
J: TRBJ1-2
D: TRBD1

CDR3: CASSLGPNNEQFF
DNA: TGTGCCAGCAGCTTAGGCCCAAACAATGAGCAGTTCTTC
V: TRBV7-3
size: NA
J: TRBJ2-1
D: NA

CDR3: CASSIVQSNQPQHF
DNA: TGTGCCAGTAGTATAGTGCAGAGCAATCAGCCCCAGCATTTT
V: TRBV19
size: NA
J: TRBJ1-5
D: NA